This T cell receptor (beta chain) was recorded in a study of blood T cell repertoires in COVID-19 (dated by TCRdb to 2018 to 2020). About the full investigation: Samples covering the acute and convalescent phases of COVID-19 were provided by collaborators in the United States, Italy and Spain. The material from the prospective study consisted of cDNA or gDNA derived from T cells, B-cell-depleted T cells, or PBMCs. Deeply sampled blood TCRbeta repertoires from subjects exposed to, actively infected with, or recovered from COVID-19 were included in the dataset. The repertoires were released in a freely available public database meant as a resource for research on the immune response to SARS-CoV-2. The samples were drawn from the first 160 participants of the ongoing ImmuneRACE study and from some 1,300 subjects provided by 6 global collaborators. Nearly every sample came with metadata listing a de-identified subject ID, COVID-19 status, age in years and sex. Where HLA class I and class II types were available, the types were taken from metadata supplied by the sample provider, not from assay-based typing. Broader findings and caveats from the paper: The quantity of clinical and demographic metadata differed by source and by participant and was supplied without curation.

In the case of this clone: Its antigen is not yet known. The sample holds no much larger clone one base away, and base qualities are not on file.

TCRbeta CDR3 regions were amplified from genomic DNA by means of the immunoSEQ Assay, a bias-controlled multiplex PCR. On the study's bioinformatics: Nucleated cell counts per sample were estimated from amplification of reference gene primers within the assay. Sequence reads were collapsed and filtered to measure the absolute abundance of every unique TCRbeta CDR3 rearrangement. For each sample, productive Simpson clonality was calculated as the square root of Simpson's diversity index across productive rearrangements. The clones in this table, taken by TCRdb from immuneACCESS, are in-frame only. Not every clone is retained; where verified, under half of the shortfall comes from an unresolved V gene, and the cause of the rest is unknown. V, J and clone size were drawn from that table, and D and trimming were deduced from the DNA. The sample records 200,000 to 300,000 clones, under 90% of which are singletons. The top ten constitute 3.5% to 4.5% of the sample.

Participants in the prospective study were aged about 18 to 95 years, lived in some 24 United States geographic areas, and enrolled through a virtual design. In the prospective study, participants were assigned to cohorts based on the clinical history participants reported in a screening survey and a study questionnaire. In the prospective study, mobile phlebotomists collected whole blood, serum and a nasopharyngeal or oropharyngeal swab from each participant. Prospective study participants could optionally give additional blood draws and questionnaires over an approximately two-month period. Before DNA extraction, prospective study blood samples were shipped either frozen or at room temperature. Deletion took 9 bases off V and 2 bases off J, with a span of 13 bases between the germline ends. The germline V gene specifies MGHDK as CDR1 and SYGVNS as CDR2. CDR3 length: 14 amino acids, cysteine to phenylalanine. Of the read, only the CDR3 DNA is kept; its 42 bases are in frame from base 1.

The source is a woman in her 30s with acute COVID-19. The rearranged chain carries TRBV25-1 and TRBJ1-4, with the D gene uncertain. Sequencing used PBMCs or T cells enriched from blood (not recorded which). The nucleotides are TGTGCCAGGGCCTTGTCGGGGACTAATGAAAAACTGTTTTTT. Its translation is CARALSGTNEKLFF.